This T cell receptor (beta chain) comes out of a study of cytomegalovirus exposure and HLA in healthy donors (dated by TCRdb to the late 2010s). Context from the whole study: In an earlier analysis of 587 of the donors, 276 Gb of sequence data and some 120 million unique TCR beta sequences from roughly 200 million T cells were reported. An early release that covered approximately 600 HLA-typed donors contained about 300 gigabases of sequencing data and about 84 million unique TCR sequences. Of the approximately 370 genotyped donors, approximately 81% were placed in the genetic ancestry cluster associated with self-reported Caucasian donors. The aim of the study was to test whether cataloging public T cell receptors could identify signatures of past pathogen exposure. The study profiled the T cell repertoires of around 700 subjects by immunosequencing and related them to cytomegalovirus serostatus. A separate validation cohort of roughly 130 different subjects was used in addition to the approximately 700-subject first cohort. To predict cytomegalovirus infection status, the study brought together high-throughput TCR immunosequencing, statistical association of individual TCRs with disease status, and machine learning. A later analysis re-examined previously published TCR beta repertoires from more than 550 donors and added high-resolution HLA genotyping to investigate patterns of TCR occurrence. The later analysis used no new phenotypic data to find candidate immune exposures, relying instead on TCR beta sequences and their occurrence across donors. An earlier analysis of around 640 of the donors used high-throughput TCR beta sequencing to judge whether each TCR beta V gene segment behaved as functional or pseudogenic. Alongside the repertoire data, information on donor age, sex, ethnicity and CMV serostatus was compiled. Genome-wide SNP genotypes for about 65% of the roughly 670 donors were used in a later genetic analysis, which treated that subset as a discovery cohort. All discovery cohort repertoires had been generated on a single sequencing platform. HLA typing included class I and class II loci at four-digit resolution. The number of donors typed differed by locus, with about 629-630 for A, B, C, DRB1 and DQB1, over 500 for DQA1, 600 to 610 for DPA1, and some 440 for DPB1. Roughly five DR-DQ haplotypes were handled as single units for association and clustering, since linkage in the cohort was strong. Among roughly 400 genotyped donors of the cohort, an average of approximately 220,000 unique TCR beta nucleotide sequences was sequenced per donor, of which about 18% were non-productive.

To prepare the library, the immunoSEQ multiplex PCR assay was applied. A mixture of 60 forward primers for TCR Vbeta segments and 13 reverse primers for TCR Jbeta segments was used in the multiplex PCR. The CDR3 region of rearranged TCR beta genes was amplified from genomic DNA with a multiplex PCR assay. The amplified TCR beta libraries were sequenced on the Illumina HiSeq System as 87-base-pair reads. The paper's processing steps were these. In a later analysis, about 80 million unique TCR beta chains were counted across the 500 to 850 repertoires, and around 10 million of these chains were shared by at least two donors. Raw reads were error-corrected and collapsed into unique sequences by a nearest-neighbor algorithm in which closely related sequences were merged to remove PCR and sequencing errors. V, D and J gene segments were assigned by aligning CDR3 sequences to IMGT reference sequences. For a sequence to be retained, a match of at least six nucleotides to both a V gene segment and a J gene segment was required. Rearrangements were called productive when the CDR3 lacked stop codons and stayed in frame with V and J; all others were non-productive. CDR3 was defined according to IMGT convention as the region running from the second conserved V-encoded cysteine to the conserved J-encoded phenylalanine. The earlier analysis of 450 to 750 of the donors excluded any sequence lacking an unambiguous match to a single V gene segment. In an earlier analysis of more than 500 of the donors, a V segment was called functional when productive rearrangements were above 56.7%, and segregating when the standard deviation between donors exceeded 5%. A statistical classification framework was developed to diagnose cytomegalovirus status using the catalog of TCR beta chain sequences. In a later analysis, V and J genes were assigned by comparing TCR nucleotide sequences against IMGT/GENE-DB human TR gene sequences. In a later analysis, CDR3 sequences and most-parsimonious VDJ recombination scenarios were assigned using the TCRdist pipeline. In a later analysis, every TCR beta chain was defined by the combination of its CDR3 amino acid sequence and its V-gene family, and reads without a unique V-gene family were dropped. To address suspected cross-contamination and a sequencing artifact, a later analysis removed a few hundred highly shared, low-generation-probability nucleotide sequences. In a later analysis, a clonal expansion index for each public chain was calculated from normalized within-repertoire ranks of inferred template counts. In a later analysis, generation probabilities were computed with a VDJ recombination model fitted to out-of-frame rearrangements, and the resulting probabilities were checked against IGoR. In a later analysis, TCR-TCR, TCR-HLA and TCR-CMV co-occurrence was scored with hypergeometric tests, and a repertoire-size bias correction was applied to TCR pairs. A later analysis estimated false discovery rates by permuting HLA or CMV assignments 20 times. In a later analysis, co-occurring TCRs were grouped using DBSCAN, and TCRdist sequence similarity was added for clustering within HLA-allele-positive subsets. For co-occurrence clustering, repertoires with fewer than 30,000 or more than 120,000 public chains were excluded, along with roughly 5 repertoires with anomalous nucleotide sharing. Drawn from immuneACCESS, this table holds only the in-frame rearrangements with V and J called that TCRdb kept. Clones are partly lost; checked studies trace under half to an unresolved V gene and leave the rest unexplained. The DNA was the basis for D and trimming; V, J and clone size are from that table. Across this sample there are 90,000 to 120,000 clones, with around 80% seen only once. Approximately 2.5% of the sample belongs to the ten largest clones.

Notes on this clone: Its antigen is unknown. No clone much larger than this one lies a single base away; base qualities are absent. Other DNA sequences in this sample translate to the same CDR3.

Summary of the overall study and its limitations: The earlier analysis of a few hundred of the donors excluded approximately 17 rarely observed V segments, including chromosome 9 orphons, because counts were too low. This cohort had only TCR beta chains sequenced, and the lack of alpha or paired-chain data limited which features could be detected. An earlier analysis of roughly 570 of the donors showed that most TCR beta V segments appeared in productive rearrangements either about 90% or about 30% of the time, which broadly matched IMGT annotations. According to a later genetic analysis, donors in an Asian-associated ancestry cluster had fewer N-insertions in productive TCRs than the roughly 670-donor mean. A later analysis found that most CMV-associated TCR beta chains appeared HLA-restricted, with HLA associations seemingly driven largely by CMV exposure. Roughly uniform sequencing depth across donors was assumed in presence/absence analyses, although this assumption may not hold. A few of the identified cytomegalovirus-associated TCR beta chains were confirmed in vitro to be specific for cytomegalovirus antigens. At a false discovery rate of 0.05, a later analysis linked 15,000 to 20,000 TCR beta sequences to specific HLA alleles. The authors suggested that the approach could potentially be generalized to other disease states and immunological phenotypes. In the study, 150 to 200 TCR beta chains were listed as associated with cytomegalovirus. Correlated functional status among segregating V segments might be attributable to linkage disequilibrium, but an unknown experimental factor could not be ruled out. Because some donors lacked HLA typing at each locus, the association tests relied only on the typed subset. While some public TCRs were present in many individuals, most TCR sequences turned up only very rarely across donors. A later analysis reported that several top co-occurrence clusters appeared linked to parvovirus B19, influenza, CMV and Epstein-Barr virus. An association between a missense DCLRE1C variant and V-gene and J-gene trimming of TCR beta chains was found in a later genetic analysis and replicated in an independent cohort. According to a later analysis, TCR association rates differed among HLA loci, with DRB1 alleles showing the most associated TCRs and HLA-C alleles showing the fewest. A group of highly shared sequence variants was considered likely to be a technical artifact of the sequencing pipeline. Compared with equally common non-associated chains, HLA-associated TCR beta chains in a later analysis were more clonally expanded and had lower generation probabilities. When HLA alleles, especially DR and DQ, strongly co-occurred, attributing TCR associations to individual alleles was difficult. A further reported finding was that TCR beta sequences accurately predicted the HLA-A and HLA-B alleles for most subjects in the first cohort. The only immune exposure information available for the cohort was CMV serostatus. Some IMGT-functional V segments, including TRBV6-2 and TRBV6-3, could not be told apart with the 87-base-pair reads, so those segments were excluded. The classifier was reported to diagnose cytomegalovirus status with high specificity and sensitivity in both the original and validation cohorts.

The cohort was made up of 650 to 700 healthy bone marrow donors. All cohort members were sampled while nominally healthy, although unrecorded immune exposures were likely present. The donor was CMV seropositive and belonged to the group of 250 to 300 seropositive cohort members. Each donor provided a peripheral blood sample, and peripheral blood mononuclear cells were used for TCR beta sequencing. Genomic DNA was extracted from the blood cell samples with the Qiagen DNeasy Blood Extraction Kit. Based on the germline V gene, the CDR1 and CDR2 sequences are SGHRS and YFSETQ. Taken from cysteine to phenylalanine, the CDR3 has 15 residues. The read is trimmed to its CDR3 DNA, 45 bases read in frame from base 1. Between the V and J ends, shortened by 0 bases and 0 bases respectively, the junction contains 7 bases.

The chain is encoded by TRBV5-1 joined to TRBJ2-1; the D gene is unclear. The sequencing input was PBMCs. The TCR originated in a man aged 25-40 years in good health and CMV-seropositive. The nucleotides read TGCGCCAGCAGCTTGGATGGTAGCTCCTACAATGAGCAGTTCTTC. Translation gives CASSLDGSSYNEQFF.